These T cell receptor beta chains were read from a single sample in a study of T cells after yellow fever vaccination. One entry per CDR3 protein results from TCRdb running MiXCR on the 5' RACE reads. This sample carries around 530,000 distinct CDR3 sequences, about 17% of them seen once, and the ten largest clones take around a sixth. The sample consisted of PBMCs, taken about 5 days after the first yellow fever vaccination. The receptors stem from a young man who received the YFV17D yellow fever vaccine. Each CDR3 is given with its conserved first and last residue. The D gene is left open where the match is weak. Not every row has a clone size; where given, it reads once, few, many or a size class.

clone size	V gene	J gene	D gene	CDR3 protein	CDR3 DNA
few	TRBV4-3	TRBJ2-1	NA	CASSPSGPWDGTYNEQFF	TGCGCCAGCAGCCCAAGCGGGCCCTGGGACGGAACATACAATGAGCAGTTCTTC
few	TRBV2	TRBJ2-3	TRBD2	CASRTAGGATDTQYF	TGTGCCAGCAGAACCGCCGGGGGGGCAACAGATACGCAGTATTTT
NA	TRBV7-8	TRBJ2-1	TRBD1	CASRSRSGTGVEGEQFF	TGTGCCAGCAGGTCCCGTAGCGGGACAGGGGTGGAAGGTGAGCAGTTCTTC
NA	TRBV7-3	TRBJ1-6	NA	CASSLQQGRNSPLHF	TGTGCCAGCAGCTTACAACAGGGTCGGAATTCACCCCTCCACTTT
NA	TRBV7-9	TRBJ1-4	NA	CASSLPTTTNEKLFF	TGTGCCAGCAGCCTCCCGACAACAACTAATGAAAAACTGTTTTTT
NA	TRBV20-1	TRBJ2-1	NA	CSARDTHDWGNEQFF	TGCAGTGCAAGGGACACTCATGACTGGGGCAATGAGCAGTTCTTC
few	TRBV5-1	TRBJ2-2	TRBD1	CASSYGTGLTGELFF	TGCGCCAGCAGCTACGGGACAGGGCTCACCGGGGAGCTGTTTTTT
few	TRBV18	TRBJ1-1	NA	CASTSREMNTEAFF	TGTGCCAGCACGAGCCGCGAGATGAACACTGAAGCTTTCTTT
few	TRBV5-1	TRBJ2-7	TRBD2	CASSLGLAGGYPYEQYF	TGCGCCAGCAGCTTGGGACTAGCGGGGGGCTACCCCTACGAGCAGTACTTC
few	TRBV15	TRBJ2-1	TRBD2	CATSRARYGGALGEQFF	TGTGCCACCAGCAGAGCTAGGTACGGGGGGGCCCTTGGTGAGCAGTTCTTC
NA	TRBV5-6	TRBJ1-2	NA	CASSSEGSYTF	TGTGCCAGCAGCTCCGAGGGGAGCTACACCTTC
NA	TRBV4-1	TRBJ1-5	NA	CASSQGQANSLGGNQPQHF	TGCGCCAGCAGCCAAGGACAGGCTAACTCCCTAGGCGGCAATCAGCCCCAGCATTTT
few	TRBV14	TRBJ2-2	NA	CASSQGAGPWSGELFF	TGTGCCAGCAGCCAAGGGGCGGGGCCTTGGTCCGGGGAGCTGTTTTTT
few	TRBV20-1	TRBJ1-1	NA	CSARDITRPLNTEAFF	TGCAGTGCTAGAGATATCACCAGACCGCTGAACACTGAAGCTTTCTTT
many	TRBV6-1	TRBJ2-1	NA	CASSQGLSSYNEQFF	TGTGCCAGCAGTCAAGGATTAAGCTCCTACAATGAGCAGTTCTTC
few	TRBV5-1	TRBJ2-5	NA	CASSQTTGETQYF	TGCGCCAGCAGCCAAACGACGGGAGAGACCCAGTACTTC
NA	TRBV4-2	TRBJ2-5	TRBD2	CASSQGPSGVQETQYF	TGTGCCAGCAGCCAAGGTCCTAGCGGGGTACAAGAGACCCAGTACTTC
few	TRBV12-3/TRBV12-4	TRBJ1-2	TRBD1	CASSLDRGYDGYTF	TGTGCCAGCAGCCTCGACAGGGGATATGATGGCTACACCTTC
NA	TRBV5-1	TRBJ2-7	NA	CASSLDRVYEQYF	TGCGCCAGCAGCCTTGACAGAGTCTACGAGCAGTACTTC
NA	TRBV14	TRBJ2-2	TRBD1	CASSPFGQGSGELFF	TGTGCCAGCAGCCCCTTCGGACAGGGTTCCGGGGAGCTGTTTTTT
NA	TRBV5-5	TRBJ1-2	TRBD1	CASSLPGQNYYGYTF	TGTGCCAGCAGCTTACCGGGACAGAATTACTATGGCTACACCTTC
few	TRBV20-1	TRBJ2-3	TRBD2	CSAGSTSGALDTQYF	TGCAGTGCTGGATCGACTAGCGGGGCTCTAGATACGCAGTATTTT
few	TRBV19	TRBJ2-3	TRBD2	CASSISGASSTDTQYF	TGTGCCAGTAGTATAAGCGGGGCCTCTAGCACAGATACGCAGTATTTT
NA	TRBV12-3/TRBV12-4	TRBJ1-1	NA	CASSAGTRNTEAFF	TGTGCCAGCAGCGCCGGGACAAGAAACACTGAAGCTTTCTTT
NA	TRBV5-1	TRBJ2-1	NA	CASSLVPGSGNEQFF	TGCGCCAGCAGCTTGGTTCCAGGGAGTGGCAATGAGCAGTTCTTC
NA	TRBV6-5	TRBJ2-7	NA	CASSFQTPEAREQYF	TGTGCCAGCAGTTTCCAGACACCTGAGGCACGGGAGCAGTACTTC
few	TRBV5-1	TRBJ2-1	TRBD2	CASSPVPSGGVVNEQFF	TGCGCCAGCAGCCCGGTGCCTAGCGGGGGGGTAGTCAATGAGCAGTTCTTC
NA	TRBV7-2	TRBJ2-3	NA	CASSLGLGGSDTQYF	TGTGCCAGCAGCTTAGGGTTGGGGGGATCAGATACGCAGTATTTT
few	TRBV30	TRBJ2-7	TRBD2	CAWSSLAGGNEQYF	TGTGCCTGGAGCTCACTAGCGGGGGGGAACGAGCAGTACTTC
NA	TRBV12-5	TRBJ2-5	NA	CASGLVPAREETQYF	TGTGCTAGTGGTTTGGTACCGGCCAGGGAAGAGACCCAGTACTTC
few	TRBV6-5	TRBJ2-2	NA	CASSWHYKNTGELFF	TGTGCCAGCAGTTGGCACTATAAGAACACCGGGGAGCTGTTTTTT
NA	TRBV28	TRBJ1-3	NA	CASSHDRYSSGNTIYF	TGTGCCAGCAGTCATGACAGGTACAGCTCTGGAAACACCATATATTTT
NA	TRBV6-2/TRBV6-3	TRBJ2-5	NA	CASLEGSGTQYF	TGTGCCAGCCTGGAGGGGAGCGGGACCCAGTACTTC
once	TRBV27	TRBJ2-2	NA	CASSPLPGANTGELFF	TGTGCCAGCAGTCCCCTCCCAGGCGCGAACACCGGGGAGCTGTTTTTT
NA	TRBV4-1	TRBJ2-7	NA	CASSQVVGPDYEQYF	TGCGCCAGCAGCCAAGTGGTGGGCCCAGACTACGAGCAGTACTTC
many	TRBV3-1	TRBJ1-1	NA	CASSQDGAAEAFF	TGTGCCAGCAGCCAAGACGGGGCGGCTGAGGCTTTCTTT
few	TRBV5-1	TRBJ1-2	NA	CASSTLGGNGYTF	TGCGCCAGCAGCACCCTGGGCGGGAATGGCTACACCTTC
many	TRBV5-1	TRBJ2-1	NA	CASSTQGGSYNEQFF	TGCGCCAGCAGCACGCAGGGGGGTTCCTACAATGAGCAGTTCTTC
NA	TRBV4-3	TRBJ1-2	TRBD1	CASSQGGDRGYTF	TGCGCCAGCAGCCAAGGTGGGGACAGAGGCTACACCTTC
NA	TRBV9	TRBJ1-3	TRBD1	CASSAFPGTGPSGNTIYF	TGTGCCAGCAGCGCTTTTCCCGGGACAGGCCCCTCTGGAAACACCATATATTTT
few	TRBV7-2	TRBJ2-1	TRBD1	CASSSPLGTGSYNEQFF	TGTGCCAGCAGCTCCCCCCTAGGGACAGGCTCCTACAATGAGCAGTTCTTC
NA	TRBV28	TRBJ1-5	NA	CASNEAGRYNQPQHF	TGTGCCAGCAACGAAGCGGGACGGTATAATCAGCCCCAGCATTTT